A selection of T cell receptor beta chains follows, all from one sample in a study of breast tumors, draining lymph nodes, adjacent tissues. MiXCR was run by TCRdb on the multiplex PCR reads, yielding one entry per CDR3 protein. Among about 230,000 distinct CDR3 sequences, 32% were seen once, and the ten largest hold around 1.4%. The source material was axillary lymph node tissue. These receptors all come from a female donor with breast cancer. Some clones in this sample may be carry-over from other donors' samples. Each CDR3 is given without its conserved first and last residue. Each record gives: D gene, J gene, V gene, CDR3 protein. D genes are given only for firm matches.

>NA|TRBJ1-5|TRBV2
ASGSGIYEH
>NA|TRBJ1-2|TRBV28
ASRRRANYGYT
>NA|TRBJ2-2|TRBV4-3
ASSQVGRAGELF
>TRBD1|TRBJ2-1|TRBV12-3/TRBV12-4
ASSLRTGGSYNEQF
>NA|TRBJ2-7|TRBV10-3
AISSPGKHEQY
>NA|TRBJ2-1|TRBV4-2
ASSQPGSRGEQF
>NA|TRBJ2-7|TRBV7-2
ASGNVVWSSYEQH
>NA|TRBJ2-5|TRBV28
ASSSHASLARRETQY
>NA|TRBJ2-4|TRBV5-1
ASSSTTGSVAKNIQY
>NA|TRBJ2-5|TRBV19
ASSIRGLSQETQY
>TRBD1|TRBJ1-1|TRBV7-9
ASRHDRGATEAF
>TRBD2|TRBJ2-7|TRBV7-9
ASSPPGLRWYEQY
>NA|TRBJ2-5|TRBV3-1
ASSQVRGGSSQY
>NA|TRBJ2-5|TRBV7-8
ASSPFSGDWETQY
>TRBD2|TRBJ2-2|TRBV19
ASSIPGGPGTGELF
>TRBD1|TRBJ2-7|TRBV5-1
ASSPDRGVSEQY
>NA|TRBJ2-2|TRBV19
ASNPQAGELF
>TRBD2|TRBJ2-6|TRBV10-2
ASNPSGRSGANVLT
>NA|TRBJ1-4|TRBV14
ASSQVFTGRDNEKLF
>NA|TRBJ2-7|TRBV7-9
ASSLAHEQY
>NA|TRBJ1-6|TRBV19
ASREDRSDNSPLH
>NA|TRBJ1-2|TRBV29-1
SVDRGYT
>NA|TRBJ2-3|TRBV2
ASGQTGSDTQY
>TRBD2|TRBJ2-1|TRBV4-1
ASSQGLAGVKVYNEQF
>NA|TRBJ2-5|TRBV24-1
ATSDGGSKETQY
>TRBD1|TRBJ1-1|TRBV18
ASSPMDRGQNTEAF
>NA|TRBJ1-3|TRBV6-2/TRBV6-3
ASSGTSRNTIY
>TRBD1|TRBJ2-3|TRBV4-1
ASSQDTGGLDTQY
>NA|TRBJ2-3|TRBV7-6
ASSLDAGVGAAQY
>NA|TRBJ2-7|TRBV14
ASSQVTGERY
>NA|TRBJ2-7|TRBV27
ASSSVGGRDYEQY
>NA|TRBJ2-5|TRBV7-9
ASSPFGTLISDRETQY
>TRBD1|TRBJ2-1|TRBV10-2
ASRGTGGLNEQF
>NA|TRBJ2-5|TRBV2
ASRDGHQETQY
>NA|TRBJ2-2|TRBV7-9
ASSPGQWFTGELF
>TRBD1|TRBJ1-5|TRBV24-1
ATSDPGQGNMETQH
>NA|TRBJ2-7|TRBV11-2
ASSFSPTSYEQY
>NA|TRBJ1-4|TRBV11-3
ASSLTGGVRLF
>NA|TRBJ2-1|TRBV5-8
ASSIVRSSYNEQF
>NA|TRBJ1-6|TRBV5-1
ASSFGRSNALH
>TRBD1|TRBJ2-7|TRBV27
ASGRQGRTYEQY
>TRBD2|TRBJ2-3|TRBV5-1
ASSGGGTSTDTQY
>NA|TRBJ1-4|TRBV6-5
ASSPGGGYEKLF
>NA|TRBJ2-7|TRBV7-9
ASSPRYSYEQY
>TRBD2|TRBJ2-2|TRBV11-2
ASSHPPRPAGAGELF
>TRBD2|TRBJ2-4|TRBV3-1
ASSRGLADGQNIQY
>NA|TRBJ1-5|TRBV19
ASSIGEPGQPQH
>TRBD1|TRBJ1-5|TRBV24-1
ATSAGGQGETQPQH
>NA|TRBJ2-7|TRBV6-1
ASSEDVSHLYEQY
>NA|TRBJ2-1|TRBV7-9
ASSPVWTFEQF
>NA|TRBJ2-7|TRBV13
ASSDGSTAYEQY
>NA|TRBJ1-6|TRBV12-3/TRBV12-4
ASSPGTYNSPLH